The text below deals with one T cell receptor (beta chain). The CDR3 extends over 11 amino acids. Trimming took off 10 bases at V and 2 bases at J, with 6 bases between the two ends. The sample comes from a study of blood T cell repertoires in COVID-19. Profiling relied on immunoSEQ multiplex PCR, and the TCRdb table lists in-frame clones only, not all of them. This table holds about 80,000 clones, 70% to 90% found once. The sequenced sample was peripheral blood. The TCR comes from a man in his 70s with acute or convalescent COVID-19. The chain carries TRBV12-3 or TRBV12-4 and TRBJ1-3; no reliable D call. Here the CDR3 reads CAIRAGNTIYF. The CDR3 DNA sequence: TGTGCCATCCGGGCTGGAAACACCATATATTTT.